Listed here are 32 T cell receptor beta chains from one sample, sequenced in a study of cytomegalovirus exposure and HLA in healthy donors (dated by TCRdb to about 2017). Libraries were built with the immunoSEQ multiplex PCR assay. For the multiplex PCR, a mixture combining 60 forward primers for TCR Vbeta segments and 13 reverse primers for TCR Jbeta segments was used. TCRdb's version of the immuneACCESS table is confined to in-frame rearrangements and falls short of the full clone set. An unresolved V gene accounts for under half of the shortfall where checked; the remainder is of unknown origin. This sample holds about 59,000 clones; roughly 75% were observed only once. Approximately 6.3% of the sample is in the top ten clones. The sequenced sample was PBMCs. The source is a man aged 30 to 39 in good health and CMV-seropositive.

This CDR3 is CASSFGQGYGYTF. The CDR3, as DNA: TGTGCCAGCAGTTTTGGCCAGGGGTATGGCTACACCTTC. The V call is TRBV28, the J call TRBJ1-2; tentatively, D is TRBD1 (6 bases). This CDR3 is built from 13 residues. V was pared by 3 bases and J by 5 bases, with 10 bases between. CDR1 and CDR2 from the germline V gene are MDHEN and SYDVKM.

The chain couples TRBV6-1 to TRBJ2-7, with a weak D call TRBD1 (5 bases). V lost 7 bases to trimming and J lost 5 bases, with 18 bases between them. CDR3 size: 14 residues. Germline V CDR1 and CDR2: MNHNS, SASEGT. CDR3 loop: CASTPGNSGNEQYF. For the CDR3, the DNA is TGTGCCAGCACTCCAGGGAATTCTGGCAACGAGCAGTACTTC.

As regards this clone: A read error may produce the germline difference seen at one junction end. The sample has other DNA sequences that encode this CDR3 too. The gene calls are TRBV4-3 and TRBJ2-7, with D perhaps TRBD1 (5 bases). The CDR3 is 15 residues long. CDR1 and CDR2 (germline): LGHNA, YSLEER. The CDR3 sequence: CASSLGRVSSYEQYF. The CDR3 region has the DNA TGCGCCAGCAGCCTAGGCAGGGTAAGCTCCTACGAGCAGTACTTT.

The genes are TRBV4-2 and TRBJ2-5; D may be TRBD2 (5 bases). The V gene's germline CDR1 is LGHNA and CDR2 YNFKEQ. The V gene lost 1 base and the J gene lost 5 bases, with 14 bases spanning the gap. The length of the CDR3 is 15 residues. The CDR3 DNA sequence: TGTGCCAGCAGCCAAGGGATTCCGGGGTTGGAGACCCAGTACTTC. Translated: CASSQGIPGLETQYF.

The chain links TRBV5-6 to TRBJ2-5; no definite D call. Germline values: CDR1 SGHDT, CDR2 YYEEEE. The V gene lost 1 base and the J gene lost 5 bases, with 12 bases spanning the gap. The CDR3 length is 14 residues. This CDR3 reads CASSLISLGETQYF. The CDR3, as DNA: TGTGCCAGCAGCTTGATCAGCCTCGGGGAGACCCAGTACTTC. Full variable domain (remainder filled in from reference TRBV5-6 and TRBJ2-5): DAGVTQSPTHLIKTRGQQVTLRCSPKSGHDTVSWYQQALGQGPQFIFQYYEEEERQRGNFPDRFSGHQFPNYSSELNVNALLLGDSALYLCASSLISLGETQYFGPGTRLLVL.

This chain uses TRBV5-4 with TRBJ2-5; perhaps TRBD2 as D (6 bases). V lost 0 bases, J lost 5 bases, and 14 bases lay in between. The CDR3 has 15 residues. CDR1 and CDR2 from the germline V gene are SGHNT and YYREEE (reference sequence). The DNA of the CDR3 is TGTGCCAGCAGCTTGGCCGCGGGGCTGGGGGAGACCCAGTACTTC. Its protein is CASSLAAGLGETQYF.

This rearrangement joins TRBV6-6 to TRBJ1-1; 7 bases agree with TRBD1. Unmatched junction bases numbered 7, after V lost 6 bases and J lost 6 bases. Germline V gene sequence: CDR1 MNHNY, CDR2 SVGAGI (reference sequence). This CDR3 spans 13 amino acids. The CDR3: CASRSRDSSEAFF. Here the CDR3 DNA reads TGTGCCAGCAGATCCCGGGACAGCTCTGAAGCTTTCTTT.

The chain employs TRBV9 and TRBJ2-1; 11 bases align to TRBD2. The V segment lost 0 bases and the J segment 0 bases; nucleotides outside the gene matches: 11. Germline lookup yields CDR1 SGDLS and CDR2 YYNGEE. The CDR3 length is 20 residues. CDR3 protein: CASSVGTSGGHRGSYNEQFF. CDR3 coding DNA: TGTGCCAGCAGCGTAGGCACTAGCGGGGGACATCGTGGCTCCTACAATGAGCAGTTCTTC.

V and J are TRBV9 and TRBJ1-1, with a tentative D call TRBD1 (5 bases). V lost 0 bases and J lost 5, with 11 bases in between. Germline values: CDR1 SGDLS, CDR2 YYNGEE. There are 14 residues in the CDR3. The CDR3 sequence is CASSVEGHGTEAFF. CDR3 nucleotide sequence: TGTGCCAGCAGCGTAGAGGGGCACGGAACTGAAGCTTTCTTT.

This chain uses TRBV19 with TRBJ1-1, with 7 bases matching TRBD1. The trim removed 8 bases at V and 4 bases at J, leaving 7 bases unmatched. Germline V gene lookup returns CDR1 LNHDA and CDR2 SQIVND (reference sequence). The CDR3 spans 13 residues. CDR3 protein: CASSSSGGTEAFF. The CDR3, as DNA: TGTGCCAGTTCTTCCTCAGGGGGCACTGAAGCTTTCTTT.

The chain is built from TRBV5-1 and TRBJ2-1, with D tentatively TRBD2 (6 bases). Germline-derived CDR1 and CDR2 are SGHRS and YFSETQ. Trimming shortened V by 6 bases and J by 9 bases, and 16 bases separated the two germline ends. The CDR3 sequence is 13 residues long. Here the CDR3 DNA reads TGCGCCAGCACCCGGGACCCGCGGGGTGAGCAGTTCTTC. Amino acids: CASTRDPRGEQFF.

The chain couples TRBV28 to TRBJ1-4; 7 bases match TRBD1. The J segment lost 0 bases and the V segment lost 6 bases, leaving 4 bases of the junction unmatched. The CDR3 has 15 residues. Germline CDR1 is MDHEN and CDR2 is SYDVKM. CDR3 region: CASSPGQATNEKLFF. The CDR3 DNA sequence: TGTGCCAGCAGCCCCGGACAGGCAACTAATGAAAAACTGTTTTTT. The full variable domain, with the rest looked up from reference TRBV28 and TRBJ1-4, is DVKVTQSSRYLVKRTGEKVFLECVQDMDHENMFWYRQDPGLGLRLIYFSYDVKMKEKGDIPEGYSVSREKKERFSLILESASTNQTSMYLCASSPGQATNEKLFFGSGTQLSVL.

V is TRBV6-5 and J is TRBJ2-1; 15 nucleotides agree with TRBD2. The germline CDR1 and CDR2 sequences are MNHEY and SVGAGI. The CDR3 is 15 residues long. With 7 bases clipped from V and 8 bases from J, the junction kept 6 bases outside the gene matches. The CDR3 DNA is TGTGCCAGCAAACGGACTAGCGGGGGGGCCTATGAGCAGTTCTTC. Protein sequence: CASKRTSGGAYEQFF.

This CDR3 reads CASSSGQGYFGYTF. DNA of the CDR3: TGTGCCAGCAGTTCAGGACAGGGTTATTTTGGCTACACCTTC. The chain is built from TRBV28 and TRBJ1-2, with TRBD1 matching over 8 bases. Losses at the gene ends were 4 bases for V and 7 bases for J; bases not matched to a gene: 8. CDR3 length: 14 residues. Germline assignment: CDR1 MDHEN and CDR2 SYDVKM.

The rearrangement uses TRBV7-8 and TRBJ1-6; 9 nucleotides line up with TRBD1. This CDR3 contains 14 residues. Germline loops: CDR1 SGHVS, CDR2 FQNEAQ. J was trimmed by 6 bases and V by 5 bases; bases with no gene match: 2. In nucleotides, the CDR3 is TGTGCCAGCAGCGCGGACAGGGGTAATTCACCCCTCCACTTT. This sequence encodes CASSADRGNSPLHF.

V gene TRBV5-1 combines with J gene TRBJ1-1, with D possibly matching TRBD1 (6 bases). The CDR3 length is 15 residues. From germline, CDR1 is SGHRS and CDR2 YFSETQ. V shed 4 bases and J shed 3 bases, with 16 bases lying between them. The CDR3 sequence is CASSTEQGGDTEAFF. The CDR3 DNA reads TGCGCCAGCAGCACCGAACAGGGTGGGGACACTGAAGCTTTCTTT.

V usage is TRBV19 and J usage is TRBJ1-6; 9 bases are shared with TRBD1. The CDR3 length is 16 residues. Germline assignment: CDR1 LNHDA and CDR2 SQIVND (reference sequence). The junction had 6 bases not matched to a gene; V was cut back by 8 bases and J by 1 base. The CDR3 coding sequence is TGTGCCAGTCATACAGGGGGCACATCCTATAATTCACCCCTCCACTTT. Translating it yields CASHTGGTSYNSPLHF.

The genes are TRBV11-2 and TRBJ1-6; 9 nucleotides match TRBD1. The CDR3 has 15 residues. Germline V gene data show CDR1 as SGHAT and CDR2 as FQNNGV. The ends lost 5 bases at V and 5 bases at J; junction bases unmatched: 4. In nucleotides, the CDR3 is TGTGCCAGCAGCGCCCGGACAGGGGATAATTCACCCCTCCACTTT. Amino acids: CASSARTGDNSPLHF.

V gene TRBV5-1 combines with J gene TRBJ2-7, with D possibly matching TRBD2 (6 bases). V gave up 5 bases and J gave up 4 bases, with 13 bases separating them. The CDR3 has 13 amino acids. Germline-derived CDR1 and CDR2 are SGHRS and YFSETQ. CDR3 nucleotides: TGCGCCAGCAGACGCGGGGCCGAGTACGAGCAGTACTTC. It yields the protein CASRRGAEYEQYF.

The chain is built from TRBV6-5 and TRBJ1-6; 7 bases line up with TRBD1. The CDR3 spans 16 residues. With 2 bases clipped from V and 9 bases from J, the junction kept 10 bases outside the gene matches. Per the germline V gene, CDR1 is MNHEY and CDR2 is SVGAGI. CDR3 protein: CASSYTPQGGTSPLHF. CDR3 DNA sequence: TGTGCCAGCAGTTACACGCCCCAGGGGGGAACTTCACCCCTCCACTTT.

In its sample, this clone ranks as medium-sized. This rearrangement joins TRBV4-2 to TRBJ2-3; 12 bases map to TRBD2. J was trimmed by 4 bases and V by 0 bases; bases with no gene match: 2. The CDR3 length is 16 residues. The V gene's germline CDR1 is LGHNA and CDR2 YNFKEQ. The CDR3 loop reads CASSQERTSGADTQYF. CDR3 sequence (DNA): TGTGCCAGCAGCCAAGAACGGACTAGCGGGGCAGATACGCAGTATTTT.

On this clone: A read error may produce the germline difference seen at one junction end. The rearrangement uses TRBV7-9 and TRBJ2-7; 14 positions match TRBD2. CDR3 length: 12 amino acids. Germline values: CDR1 SEHNR, CDR2 FQNEAQ (reference sequence). The CDR3, as DNA: TGTGCCAGCAGCTTAGTGACTAGCGGGGGGGCCTTC. Protein: CASSLVTSGGAF.

V and J are TRBV6-1 and TRBJ2-7, with a weak D call TRBD2 (7 bases). Trimming left V 10 bases short and J 3 bases short, with 16 bases between. The CDR3 runs 13 residues. Germline-derived CDR1 and CDR2 are MNHNS and SASEGT. The CDR3 DNA reads TGTGCCATCCACTACAGGGAGGGCTACGAGCAGTACTTC. Residues: CAIHYREGYEQYF.

V gene TRBV28 combines with J gene TRBJ1-4; 9 nucleotides line up with TRBD1. The V and J ends lost 6 bases and 6 bases, in that order; junction bases with no gene match: 8. CDR1 is MDHEN and CDR2 is SYDVKM in the germline V gene. The CDR3 length is 15 residues. The CDR3 DNA sequence: TGTGCCAGCAGCCCTCTGGGACAGGGTGATGAAAAACTGTTTTTT. Protein product: CASSPLGQGDEKLFF.

The genes are TRBV10-3 and TRBJ1-2; D gene uncertain. CDR1 is ENHRY and CDR2 is SYGVKD in the germline V gene. Trimming took 0 bases from V and 8 from J, leaving 19 bases between them. There are 16 residues in the CDR3. The CDR3 coding sequence is TGTGCCATCAGTGAGTCGACGGGGATTCGAATGTCGGGCTACACCTTC. The encoded protein is CAISESTGIRMSGYTF.

The CDR3 here is CASSAQPNTEAFF. The CDR3 nucleotides read TGTGCCAGCAGCGCACAGCCGAACACTGAAGCTTTCTTT. The rearrangement joins TRBV7-9 to TRBJ1-1; D not resolved. The CDR3 sequence is 13 residues long. V shed 5 bases and J shed 1 base, with 8 bases lying between them. Germline values: CDR1 SEHNR, CDR2 FQNEAQ (reference sequence).

The rearrangement uses TRBV27 and TRBJ2-7; TRBD1 aligns across 7 bases. This CDR3 has 16 residues. V gave up 1 base and J gave up 0 bases; unmatched junction bases: 6. The germline CDR1 and CDR2 sequences are MNHEY and SMNVEV (reference sequence). For the CDR3, the DNA is TGTGCCAGCAGTTTATATTCCGGACAGGACTCCTACGAGCAGTACTTC. Protein sequence: CASSLYSGQDSYEQYF.

V gene TRBV29-1 combines with J gene TRBJ2-1, with D possibly TRBD1 on 6 matching bases. This CDR3 is 15 amino acids long. The V gene's germline CDR1 is SQVTM and CDR2 ANQGSEA. The ends were cut back, 1 base at V and 7 bases at J, with 17 bases in the middle. CDR3: CSVEGGTNGVNEQFF. DNA of the CDR3: TGCAGCGTTGAAGGGGGGACAAATGGGGTAAATGAGCAGTTCTTC.

This chain connects TRBV7-2 to TRBJ2-1; D is possibly TRBD2 (6 bases). Trimming took 1 base from V and 6 from J, leaving 16 bases between them. Germline assignment: CDR1 SGHTA and CDR2 FQGNSA. The CDR3 length is 16 residues. The CDR3 reads CASSLGRAGMGNEQFF. For the CDR3, the DNA is TGTGCCAGCAGCTTAGGTCGCGCGGGGATGGGCAATGAGCAGTTCTTC.

V is TRBV5-4 and J is TRBJ2-3; D might be TRBD2 (6 bases). Per the germline V gene, CDR1 is SGHNT and CDR2 is YYREEE (reference sequence). The CDR3 spans 16 residues. The germline V and J ends were trimmed by 2 bases and 6 bases, with 19 bases remaining between them. The CDR3 DNA sequence: TGTGCCAGCAGCTTTTACCGGGACTCTGGGGCGGATACGCAGTATTTT. This codes for CASSFYRDSGADTQYF.

The chain employs TRBV29-1 and TRBJ1-1; no clear D. Trimming shortened V by 1 base and J by 10 bases, and 13 bases separated the two germline ends. The CDR3 extends over 12 amino acids. Germline V gives CDR1 SQVTM, CDR2 ANQGSEA. CDR3 bases: TGCAGCGTTGAAGCCCTCGGGGTAGGAGCTTTCTTT. Translating it yields CSVEALGVGAFF.

This chain connects TRBV4-2 to TRBJ2-5, with 7 bases identical to TRBD2. The germline V gene encodes CDR1 LGHNA and CDR2 YNFKEQ. The CDR3 consists of 14 residues. Germline trimming cut 1 base from V and 5 bases from J; bases unmatched to any gene: 4. The CDR3 nucleotides are TGTGCCAGCAGCCAAGCGGGGGGTAAGGAGACCCAGTACTTC. It codes for CASSQAGGKETQYF.